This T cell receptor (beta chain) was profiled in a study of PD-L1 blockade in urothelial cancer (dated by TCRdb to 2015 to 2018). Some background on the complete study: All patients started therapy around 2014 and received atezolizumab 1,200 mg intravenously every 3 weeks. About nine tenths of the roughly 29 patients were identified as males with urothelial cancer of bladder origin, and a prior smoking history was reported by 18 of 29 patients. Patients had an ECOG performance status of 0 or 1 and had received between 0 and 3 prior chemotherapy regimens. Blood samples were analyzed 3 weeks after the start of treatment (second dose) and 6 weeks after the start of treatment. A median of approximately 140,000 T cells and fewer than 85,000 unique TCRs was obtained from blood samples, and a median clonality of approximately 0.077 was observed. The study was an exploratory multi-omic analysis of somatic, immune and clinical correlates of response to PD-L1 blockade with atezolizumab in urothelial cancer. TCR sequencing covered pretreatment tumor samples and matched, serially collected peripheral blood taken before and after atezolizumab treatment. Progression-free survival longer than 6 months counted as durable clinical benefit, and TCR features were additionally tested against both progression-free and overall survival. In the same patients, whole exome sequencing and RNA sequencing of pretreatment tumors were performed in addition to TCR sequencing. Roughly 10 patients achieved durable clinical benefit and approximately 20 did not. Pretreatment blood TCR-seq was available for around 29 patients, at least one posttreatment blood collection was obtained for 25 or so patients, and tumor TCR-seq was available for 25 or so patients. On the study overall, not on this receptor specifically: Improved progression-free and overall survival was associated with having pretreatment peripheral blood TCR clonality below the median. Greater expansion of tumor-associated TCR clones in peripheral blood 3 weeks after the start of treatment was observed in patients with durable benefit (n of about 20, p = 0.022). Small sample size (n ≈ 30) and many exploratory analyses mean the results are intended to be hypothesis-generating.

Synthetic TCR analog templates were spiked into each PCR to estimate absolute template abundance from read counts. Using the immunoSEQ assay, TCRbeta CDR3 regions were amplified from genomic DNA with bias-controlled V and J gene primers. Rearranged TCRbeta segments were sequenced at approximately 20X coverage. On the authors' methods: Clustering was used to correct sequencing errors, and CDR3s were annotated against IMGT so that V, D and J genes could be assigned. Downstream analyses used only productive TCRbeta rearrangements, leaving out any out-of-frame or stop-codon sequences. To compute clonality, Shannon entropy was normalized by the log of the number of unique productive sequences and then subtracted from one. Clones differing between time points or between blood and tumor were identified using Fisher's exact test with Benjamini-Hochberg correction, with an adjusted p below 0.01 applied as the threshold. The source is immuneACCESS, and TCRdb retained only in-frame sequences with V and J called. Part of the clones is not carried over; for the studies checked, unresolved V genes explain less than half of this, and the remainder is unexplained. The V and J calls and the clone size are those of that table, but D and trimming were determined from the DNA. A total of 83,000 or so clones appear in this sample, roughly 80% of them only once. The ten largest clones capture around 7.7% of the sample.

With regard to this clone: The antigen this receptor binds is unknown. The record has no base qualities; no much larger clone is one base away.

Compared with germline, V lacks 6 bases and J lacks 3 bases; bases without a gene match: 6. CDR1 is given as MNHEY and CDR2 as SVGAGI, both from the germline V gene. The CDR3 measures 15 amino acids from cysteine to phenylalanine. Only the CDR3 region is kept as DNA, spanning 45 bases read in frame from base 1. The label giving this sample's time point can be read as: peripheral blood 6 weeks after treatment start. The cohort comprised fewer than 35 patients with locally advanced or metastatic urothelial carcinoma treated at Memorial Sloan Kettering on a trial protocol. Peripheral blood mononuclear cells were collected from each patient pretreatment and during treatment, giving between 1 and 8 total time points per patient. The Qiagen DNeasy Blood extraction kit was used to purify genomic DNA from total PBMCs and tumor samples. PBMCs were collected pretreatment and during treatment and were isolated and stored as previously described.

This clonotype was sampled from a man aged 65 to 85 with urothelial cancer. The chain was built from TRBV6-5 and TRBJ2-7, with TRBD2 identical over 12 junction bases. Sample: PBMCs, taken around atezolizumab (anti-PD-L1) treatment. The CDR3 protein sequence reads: CASSAGGLAGYEQYF. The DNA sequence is TGTGCCAGCAGCGCCGGGGGACTAGCGGGCTACGAGCAGTACTTC.